This T cell receptor (beta chain) was sequenced during a study of Ad26.COV2.S vaccination and SARS-CoV-2 variants. Study results and caveats: Analyses that measured TCR breadth and depth may have underestimated total T cell responses.

The CDR3 length is 12 residues. V was cut by 6 bases and J by 8 bases, with 11 bases left in between. Germline V CDR1 and CDR2: SGHVS, FQNEAQ. Regarding this clone: The antigen is unknown.

The method was immunoSEQ multiplex PCR; TCRdb's version includes in-frame clones alone and lacks a portion of them. This table has approximately 460,000 clones, roughly 87% appearing once. Treatment indicated: around 19 received Ad26.COV2.S at low or high dose, single or two shots; 5 received placebo; per-sample allocation not given. Specimen acquisition occurred on day 63 following the initial vaccine or placebo injection. An Ad26 vector was used to express Wuhan-strain SARS-CoV-2 spike as the vaccine. The sequencing used peripheral blood, collected in a trial of Ad26.COV2.S vaccine versus placebo. This chain connects TRBV7-8 to TRBJ1-3; the D is unclear. The TCR was taken from a person between 18 and 60 years old who received the Ad26.COV2.S COVID-19 vaccine or a placebo. CDR3 sequence: CASRKPGDTIYF. The CDR3 region has the DNA TGTGCCAGCAGGAAACCCGGGGACACCATATATTTT.